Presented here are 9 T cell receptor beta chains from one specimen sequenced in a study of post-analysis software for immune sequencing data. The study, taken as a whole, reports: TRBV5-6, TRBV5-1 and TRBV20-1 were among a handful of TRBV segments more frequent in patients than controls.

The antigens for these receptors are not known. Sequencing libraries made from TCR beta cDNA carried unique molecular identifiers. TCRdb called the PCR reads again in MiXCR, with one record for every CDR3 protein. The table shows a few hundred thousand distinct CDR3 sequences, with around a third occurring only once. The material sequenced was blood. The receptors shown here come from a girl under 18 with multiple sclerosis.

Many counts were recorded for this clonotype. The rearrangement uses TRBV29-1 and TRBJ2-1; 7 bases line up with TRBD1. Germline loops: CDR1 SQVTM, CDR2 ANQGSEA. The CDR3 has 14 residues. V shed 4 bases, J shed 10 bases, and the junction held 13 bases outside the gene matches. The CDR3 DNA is TGCAGCGTTGTCGGAGAGGGGGCGCGGTCCGAGCAGTTCTTC. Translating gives CSVVGEGARSEQFF.

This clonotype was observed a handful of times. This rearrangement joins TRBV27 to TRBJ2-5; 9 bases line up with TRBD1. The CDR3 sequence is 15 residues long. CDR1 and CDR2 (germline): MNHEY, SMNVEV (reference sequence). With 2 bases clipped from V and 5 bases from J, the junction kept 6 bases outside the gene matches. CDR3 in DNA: TGTGCCAGCAGTTTAGAGACAGGGGGGTTGGAGACCCAGTACTTC. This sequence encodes CASSLETGGLETQYF.

CDR3 sequence reads: CASSLVTTGPTEAFF. CDR3 DNA sequence: TGCGCCAGCAGCTTGGTCACGACAGGGCCCACTGAAGCTTTCTTT. The rearrangement links TRBV5-1 to TRBJ1-1; TRBD1 matches 7 bases. Germline V CDR1 and CDR2: SGHRS, YFSETQ. V was pared by 0 bases and J by 4 bases, with 6 bases of the junction left unmatched. The CDR3 extends over 15 amino acids.

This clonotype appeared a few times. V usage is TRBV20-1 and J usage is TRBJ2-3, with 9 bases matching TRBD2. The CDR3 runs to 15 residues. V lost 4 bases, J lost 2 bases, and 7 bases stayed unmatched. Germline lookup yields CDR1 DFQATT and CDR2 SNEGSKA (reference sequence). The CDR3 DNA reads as TGCAGTGCTACCTTAGCGGGGGAGTACACAGATACGCAGTATTTT. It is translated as CSATLAGEYTDTQYF.

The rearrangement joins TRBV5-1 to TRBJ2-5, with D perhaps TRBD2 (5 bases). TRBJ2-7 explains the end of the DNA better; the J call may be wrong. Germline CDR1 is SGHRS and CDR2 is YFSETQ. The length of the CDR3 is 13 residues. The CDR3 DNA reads TGCGCCAGCACTGTGGCGGGTGAACACGAGCAGTACTTC. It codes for CASTVAGEHEQYF.

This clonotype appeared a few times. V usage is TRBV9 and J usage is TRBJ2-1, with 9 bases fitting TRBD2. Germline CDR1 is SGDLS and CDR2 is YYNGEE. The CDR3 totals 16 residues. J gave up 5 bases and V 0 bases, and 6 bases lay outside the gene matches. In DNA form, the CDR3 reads TGTGCCAGCAGCGTAGAGAGCGGGAGGAGTCACAATGAGCAGTTCTTC. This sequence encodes CASSVESGRSHNEQFF.

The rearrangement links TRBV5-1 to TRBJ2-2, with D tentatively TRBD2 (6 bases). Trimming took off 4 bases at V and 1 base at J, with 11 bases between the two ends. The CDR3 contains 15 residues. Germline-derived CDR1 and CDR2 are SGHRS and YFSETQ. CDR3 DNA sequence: TGCGCCAGCAGCGCCCGGGACTTGAACACCGGGGAGCTGTTTTTT. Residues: CASSARDLNTGELFF.

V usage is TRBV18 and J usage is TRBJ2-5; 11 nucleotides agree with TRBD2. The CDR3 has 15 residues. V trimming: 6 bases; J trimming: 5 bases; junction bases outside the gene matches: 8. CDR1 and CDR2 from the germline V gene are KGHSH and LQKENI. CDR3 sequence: CASSTRLAGTETQYF. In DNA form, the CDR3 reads TGTGCCAGCTCGACTCGACTAGCGGGGACGGAGACCCAGTACTTC.

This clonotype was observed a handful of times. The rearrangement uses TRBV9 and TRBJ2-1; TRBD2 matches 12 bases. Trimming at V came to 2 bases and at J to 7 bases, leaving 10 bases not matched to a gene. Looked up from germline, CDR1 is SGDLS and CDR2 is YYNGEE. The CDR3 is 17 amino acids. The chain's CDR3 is CASSVSSGGAHPNEQFF. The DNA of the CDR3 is TGTGCCAGCAGCGTCTCTAGCGGGGGGGCCCACCCAAATGAGCAGTTCTTC.